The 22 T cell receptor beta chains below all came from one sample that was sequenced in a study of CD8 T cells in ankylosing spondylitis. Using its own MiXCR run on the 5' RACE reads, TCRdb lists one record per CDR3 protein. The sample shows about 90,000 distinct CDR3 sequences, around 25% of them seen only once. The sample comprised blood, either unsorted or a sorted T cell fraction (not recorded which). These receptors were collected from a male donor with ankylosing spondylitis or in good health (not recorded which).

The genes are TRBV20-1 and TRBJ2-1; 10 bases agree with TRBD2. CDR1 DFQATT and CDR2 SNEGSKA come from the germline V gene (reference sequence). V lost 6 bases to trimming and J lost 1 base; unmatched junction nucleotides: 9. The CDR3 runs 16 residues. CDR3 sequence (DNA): TGCAGTGCACTTCGCGCAGCGGGAGGGTCCTACAATGAGCAGTTCTTC. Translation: CSALRAAGGSYNEQFF.

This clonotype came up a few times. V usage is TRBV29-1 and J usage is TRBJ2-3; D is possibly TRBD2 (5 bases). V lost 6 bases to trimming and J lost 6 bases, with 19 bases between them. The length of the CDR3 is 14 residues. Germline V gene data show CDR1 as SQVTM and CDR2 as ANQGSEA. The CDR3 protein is CSVRPDGVRDTQYF. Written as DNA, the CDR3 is TGCAGCGTCCGGCCGGACGGGGTCCGGGATACGCAGTATTTT.

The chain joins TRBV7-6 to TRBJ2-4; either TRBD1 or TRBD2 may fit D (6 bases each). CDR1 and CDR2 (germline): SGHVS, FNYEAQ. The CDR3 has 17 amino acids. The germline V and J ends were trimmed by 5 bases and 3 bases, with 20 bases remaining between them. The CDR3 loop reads CASSPHRGLLGKNIQYF. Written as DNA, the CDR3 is TGTGCCAGCAGCCCCCATCGGGGGCTGTTGGGCAAAAACATTCAGTACTTC.

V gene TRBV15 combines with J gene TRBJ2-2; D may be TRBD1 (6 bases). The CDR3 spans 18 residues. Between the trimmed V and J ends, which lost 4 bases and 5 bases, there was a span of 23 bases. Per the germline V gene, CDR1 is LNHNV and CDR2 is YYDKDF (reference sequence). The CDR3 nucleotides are TGTGCCACCAGCACACCGGATGCCGGGACCCAGGGGACCGGGGAGCTGTTTTTT. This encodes CATSTPDAGTQGTGELFF.

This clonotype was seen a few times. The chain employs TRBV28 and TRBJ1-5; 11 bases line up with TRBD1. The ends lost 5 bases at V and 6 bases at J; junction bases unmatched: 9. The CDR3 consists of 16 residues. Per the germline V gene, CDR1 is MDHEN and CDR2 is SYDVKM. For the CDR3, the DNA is TGTGCCAGCAGTGACCGCCGGGGACAGGGGGGTCAGCCCCAGCATTTT. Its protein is CASSDRRGQGGQPQHF.

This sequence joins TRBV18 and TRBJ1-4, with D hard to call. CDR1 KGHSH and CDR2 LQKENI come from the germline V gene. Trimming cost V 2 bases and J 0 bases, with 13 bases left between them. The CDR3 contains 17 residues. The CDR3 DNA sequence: TGTGCCAGCTCACCAAACATCGGGAGTGCAACTAATGAAAAACTGTTTTTT. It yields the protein CASSPNIGSATNEKLFF. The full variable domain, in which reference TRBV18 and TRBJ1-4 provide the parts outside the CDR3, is NAGVMQNPRHLVRRRGQEARLRCSPMKGHSHVYWYRQLPEEGLKFMVYLQKENIIDESGMPKERFSAEFPKEGPSILRIQQVVRGDSAAYFCASSPNIGSATNEKLFFGSGTQLSVL.

CDR3 sequence reads: CASSPFSDTQYF. CDR3 sequence (DNA): TGTGCCAGCAGCCCCTTCTCAGATACGCAGTATTTT. The V call is TRBV12-3 or TRBV12-4, the J call TRBJ2-3; no firm D call. This CDR3 has 12 residues. V shed 6 bases and J shed 4 bases, with 8 bases lying between them.

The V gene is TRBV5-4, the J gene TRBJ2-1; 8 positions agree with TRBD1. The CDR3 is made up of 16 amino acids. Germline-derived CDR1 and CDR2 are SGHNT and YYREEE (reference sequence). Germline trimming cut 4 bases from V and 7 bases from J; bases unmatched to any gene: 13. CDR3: CASSGAPTGDLNEQFF. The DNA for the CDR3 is TGTGCCAGCAGCGGGGCCCCGACAGGGGATCTGAATGAGCAGTTCTTC.

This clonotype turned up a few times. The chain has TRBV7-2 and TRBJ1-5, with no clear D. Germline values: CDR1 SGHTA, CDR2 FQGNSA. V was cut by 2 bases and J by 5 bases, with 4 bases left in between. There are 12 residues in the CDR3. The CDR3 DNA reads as TGTGCCAGCAGCTTAAATGATCAGCCCCAGCATTTT. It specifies CASSLNDQPQHF. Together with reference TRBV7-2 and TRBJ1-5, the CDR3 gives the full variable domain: GAGVSQSPSNKVTEKGKDVELRCDPISGHTALYWYRQSLGQGLEFLIYFQGNSAPDKSGLPSDRFSAERTGGSVSTLTIQRTQQEDSAVYLCASSLNDQPQHFGDGTRLSIL.

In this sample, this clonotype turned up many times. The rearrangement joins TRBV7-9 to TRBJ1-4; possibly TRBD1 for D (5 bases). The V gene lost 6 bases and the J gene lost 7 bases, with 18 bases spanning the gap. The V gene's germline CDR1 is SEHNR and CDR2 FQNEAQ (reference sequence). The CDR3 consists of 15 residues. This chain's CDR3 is CASRSPDSHGEKLFF. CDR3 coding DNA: TGTGCCAGCAGGTCACCTGACAGTCATGGTGAAAAACTGTTTTTT. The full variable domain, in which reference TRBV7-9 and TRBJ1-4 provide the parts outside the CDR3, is DTGVSQNPRHKITKRGQNVTFRCDPISEHNRLYWYRQTLGQGPEFLTYFQNEAQLEKSRLLSDRFSAERPKGSFSTLEIQRTEQGDSAMYLCASRSPDSHGEKLFFGSGTQLSVL.

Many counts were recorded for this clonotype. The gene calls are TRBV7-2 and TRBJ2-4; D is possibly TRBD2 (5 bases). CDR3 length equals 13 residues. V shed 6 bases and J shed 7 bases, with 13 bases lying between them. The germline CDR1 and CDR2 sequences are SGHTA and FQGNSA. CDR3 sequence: CASRVLGENIQYF. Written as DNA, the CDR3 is TGTGCCAGCAGGGTCCTCGGGGAGAACATTCAGTACTTC.

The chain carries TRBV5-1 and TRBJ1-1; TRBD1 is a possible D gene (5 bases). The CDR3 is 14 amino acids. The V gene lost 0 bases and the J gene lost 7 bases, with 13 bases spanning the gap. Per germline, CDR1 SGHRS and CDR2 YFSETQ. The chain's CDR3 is CASSLEDPGYEAFF. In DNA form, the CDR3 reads TGCGCCAGCAGCTTGGAAGACCCAGGGTATGAAGCTTTCTTT.

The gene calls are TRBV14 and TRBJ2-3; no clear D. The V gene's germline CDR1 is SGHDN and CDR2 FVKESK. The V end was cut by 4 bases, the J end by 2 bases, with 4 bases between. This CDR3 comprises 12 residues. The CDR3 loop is CASSRVTDTQYF. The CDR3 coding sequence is TGTGCCAGCAGCCGGGTCACAGATACGCAGTATTTT.

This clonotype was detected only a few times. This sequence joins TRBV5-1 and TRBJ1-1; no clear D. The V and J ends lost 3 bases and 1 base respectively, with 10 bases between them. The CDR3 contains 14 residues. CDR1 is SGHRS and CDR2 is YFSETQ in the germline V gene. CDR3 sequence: CASSSDNSNTEAFF. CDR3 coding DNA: TGCGCCAGCAGCTCCGACAACTCGAACACTGAAGCTTTCTTT.

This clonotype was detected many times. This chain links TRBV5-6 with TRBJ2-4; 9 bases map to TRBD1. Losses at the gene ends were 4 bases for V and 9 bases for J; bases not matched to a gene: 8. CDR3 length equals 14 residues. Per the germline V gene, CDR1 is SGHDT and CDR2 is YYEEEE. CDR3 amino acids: CASSADRGWGIQYF. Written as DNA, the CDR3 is TGTGCCAGCAGCGCGGACAGGGGATGGGGCATTCAGTACTTC.

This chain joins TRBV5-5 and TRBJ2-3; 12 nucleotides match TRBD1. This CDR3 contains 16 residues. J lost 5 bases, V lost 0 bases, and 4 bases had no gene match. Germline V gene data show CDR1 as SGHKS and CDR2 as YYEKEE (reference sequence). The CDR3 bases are TGTGCCAGCAGCTTGGACGGGACAGGGGGCGGAGATACGCAGTATTTT. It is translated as CASSLDGTGGGDTQYF.

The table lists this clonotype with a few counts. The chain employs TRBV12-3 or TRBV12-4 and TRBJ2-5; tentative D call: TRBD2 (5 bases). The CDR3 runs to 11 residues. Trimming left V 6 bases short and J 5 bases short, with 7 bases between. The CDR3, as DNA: TGTGCCAGCAGCCGAGGGGAGACCCAGTACTTC. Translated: CASSRGETQYF.

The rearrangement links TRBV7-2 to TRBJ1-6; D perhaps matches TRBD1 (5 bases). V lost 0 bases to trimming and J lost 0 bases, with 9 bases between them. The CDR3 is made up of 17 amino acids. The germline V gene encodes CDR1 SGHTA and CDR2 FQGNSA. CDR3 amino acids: CASSLAGGYSYNSPLHF. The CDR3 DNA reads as TGTGCCAGCAGCTTAGCGGGGGGATACTCCTATAATTCACCCCTCCACTTT.

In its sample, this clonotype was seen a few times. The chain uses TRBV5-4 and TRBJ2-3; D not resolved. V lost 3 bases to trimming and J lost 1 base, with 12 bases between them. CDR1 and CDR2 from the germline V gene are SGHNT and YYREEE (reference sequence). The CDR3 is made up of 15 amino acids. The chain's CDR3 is CASSYQFGRTDTQYF. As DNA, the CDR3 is TGTGCCAGCAGCTACCAGTTCGGACGCACAGATACGCAGTATTTT.

The CDR3 spells CSATRGGVEAFF. The DNA of the CDR3 is TGCAGTGCTACTAGAGGGGGCGTAGAAGCTTTCTTT. J is TRBJ1-1 and V is TRBV20-1; 7 nucleotides match TRBD1. Germline values: CDR1 DFQATT, CDR2 SNEGSKA (reference sequence). With 4 bases clipped from V and 8 bases from J, the junction kept 7 bases outside the gene matches. The CDR3 has 12 residues.

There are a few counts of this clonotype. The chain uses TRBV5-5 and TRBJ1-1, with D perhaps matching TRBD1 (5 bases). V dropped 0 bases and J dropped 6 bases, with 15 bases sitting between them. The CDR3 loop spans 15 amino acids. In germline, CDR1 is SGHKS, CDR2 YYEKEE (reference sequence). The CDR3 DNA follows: TGTGCCAGCAGCTTGGTCTCACTCGGGGCAGCTGAAGCTTTCTTT. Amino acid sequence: CASSLVSLGAAEAFF.

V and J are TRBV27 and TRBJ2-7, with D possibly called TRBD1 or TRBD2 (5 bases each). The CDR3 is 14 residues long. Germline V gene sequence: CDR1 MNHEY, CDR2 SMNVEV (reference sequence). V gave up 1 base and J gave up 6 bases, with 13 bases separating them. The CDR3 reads CASSLFGKGTEQYF. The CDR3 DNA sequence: TGTGCCAGCAGTTTATTCGGTAAGGGGACCGAGCAGTACTTC.